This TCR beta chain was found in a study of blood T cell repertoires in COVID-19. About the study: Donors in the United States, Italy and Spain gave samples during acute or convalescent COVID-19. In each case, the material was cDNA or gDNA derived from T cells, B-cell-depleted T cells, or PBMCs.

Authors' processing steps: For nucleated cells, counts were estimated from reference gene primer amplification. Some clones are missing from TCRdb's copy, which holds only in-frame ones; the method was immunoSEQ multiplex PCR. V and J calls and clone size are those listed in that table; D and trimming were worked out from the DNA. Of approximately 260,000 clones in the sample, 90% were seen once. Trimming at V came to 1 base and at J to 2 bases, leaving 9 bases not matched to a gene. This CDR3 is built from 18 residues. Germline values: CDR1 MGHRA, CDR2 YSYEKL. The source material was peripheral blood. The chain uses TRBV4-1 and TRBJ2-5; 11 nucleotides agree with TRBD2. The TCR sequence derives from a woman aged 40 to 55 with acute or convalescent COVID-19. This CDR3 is CASSQGALLAGGQETQYF. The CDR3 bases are TGCGCCAGCAGCCAAGGGGCGCTTCTAGCGGGGGGACAAGAGACCCAGTACTTC.